These 19 T cell receptor beta chains were sequenced from one sample in a study of regulatory T cells in long-lasting Graves disease. The authors built TCR beta libraries using iRepertoire HTBI primers and Arm-PCR of CDR3 regions. TCRdb processed the multiplex PCR reads anew with MiXCR; each CDR3 protein has one entry. The table has 450,000 or so distinct CDR3 sequences, about 22% seen once. Documented time point: persistent/refractory GD, antithyroid drugs over 5 years with positive TRAb. RNA extracted from PBMCs served as the sequencing template. The sample was peripheral blood mononuclear cells (PBMCs), taken when the disease was refractory, from a patient treated with antithyroid drugs. The receptors here all came from a female donor with Graves disease.

This clonotype has at least ten counts. This chain uses TRBV2 with TRBJ1-1; TRBD1 matches at 7 bases. With 7 bases clipped from V and 0 bases from J, the junction kept 14 bases outside the gene matches. CDR3 size: 17 residues. Germline CDR1 SNHLY, CDR2 FYNNEI. CDR3 region: CASNQGGFIIMNTEAFF. DNA of the CDR3: TGTGCCAGCAACCAGGGGGGATTTATCATCATGAACACTGAAGCTTTCTTT.

This clonotype was counted ten times or more. This chain links TRBV20-1 with TRBJ2-5, with TRBD2 matching over 13 bases. Per germline, CDR1 DFQATT and CDR2 SNEGSKA (reference sequence). The J segment lost 5 bases and the V segment lost 5 bases, leaving 8 bases of the junction unmatched. The CDR3 is made up of 15 amino acids. The CDR3 here is CSAGRTSGGWETQYF. CDR3 DNA sequence: TGCAGTGCTGGAAGGACTAGCGGGGGCTGGGAGACCCAGTACTTC.

This clonotype was detected only a few times. The chain recombines TRBV10-3 with TRBJ2-2; TRBD2 matches at 10 bases. The germline CDR1 and CDR2 sequences are ENHRY and SYGVKD. The ends lost 7 bases at V and 5 bases at J; junction bases unmatched: 13. The CDR3 has 17 residues. The CDR3 sequence: CAITPHVAGGVTGELFF. CDR3 bases: TGTGCCATCACCCCACACGTAGCGGGGGGAGTAACCGGGGAGCTGTTTTTT.

The chain recombines TRBV5-6 with TRBJ2-5; the D call may be TRBD1 or TRBD2 (5 bases each). The CDR3 contains 14 residues. Germline V gives CDR1 SGHDT, CDR2 YYEEEE. The germline V and J ends were trimmed by 0 bases and 5 bases, with 11 bases remaining between them. The CDR3 region is CASSLDGTGETQYF. CDR3 in DNA: TGTGCCAGCAGCTTGGACGGGACGGGGGAGACCCAGTACTTC.

The chain links TRBV29-1 to TRBJ1-4, with 7 bases identical to TRBD1. Looked up from germline, CDR1 is SQVTM and CDR2 is ANQGSEA. J gave up 4 bases and V 7 bases, and 6 bases lay outside the gene matches. This CDR3 has 13 amino acids. This CDR3 is CSASGTDNEKLFF. The CDR3 nucleotides are TGCAGCGCTTCCGGGACAGATAATGAAAAACTGTTTTTT.

Ten or more counts support this clonotype. This sequence joins TRBV7-2 and TRBJ1-2; D possibly corresponds to TRBD1 (6 bases). In germline, CDR1 is SGHTA, CDR2 FQGNSA. This CDR3 is built from 14 residues. V was shortened by 1 base and J by 6 bases, with 12 bases between the two germline ends. CDR3: CASSLVGGADGYTF. CDR3 nucleotide sequence: TGTGCCAGCAGCTTAGTGGGGGGCGCGGATGGCTACACCTTC. The whole variable domain, filled in from reference TRBV7-2 and TRBJ1-2, reads GAGVSQSPSNKVTEKGKDVELRCDPISGHTALYWYRQSLGQGLEFLIYFQGNSAPDKSGLPSDRFSAERTGGSVSTLTIQRTQQEDSAVYLCASSLVGGADGYTFGSGTRLTVV.

This chain's CDR3 is CSAAGTSGWTDTQYF. CDR3 DNA: TGCAGTGCAGCCGGGACTTCGGGCTGGACAGATACGCAGTATTTT. The J gene is TRBJ2-3, the V gene TRBV20-1, with D perhaps matching TRBD2 (6 bases). The CDR3 loop spans 15 amino acids. Per germline, CDR1 DFQATT and CDR2 SNEGSKA (reference sequence). The germline V and J ends were trimmed by 6 bases and 3 bases, with 19 bases remaining between them.

To note about this clonotype: A junction boundary mismatches the germline segment, possibly from a read error. This chain links TRBV20-1 with TRBJ2-7, with 8 bases matching TRBD2. This CDR3 is 13 amino acids long. Germline CDR1 and CDR2: DFQATT and SNEGSKA (reference sequence). CDR3: CTIPGGARYEQYF. DNA for the CDR3: TGCACCATTCCGGGAGGGGCCCGCTACGAGCAGTACTTT.

Only a few counts were recorded for this clonotype. V gene TRBV20-1 combines with J gene TRBJ1-4, with TRBD1 matching 8 bases. Germline loops: CDR1 DFQATT, CDR2 SNEGSKA (reference sequence). The V gene end was trimmed by 6 bases and the J gene end by 6 bases; junction bases not matched to a gene: 3. This CDR3 region has 12 residues. The CDR3 DNA reads TGCAGTGCCACGGACAGGGATGAAAAACTGTTTTTT. Its translation: CSATDRDEKLFF.

This clonotype has ten or more counts. The V call is TRBV6-2 or TRBV6-3, the J call TRBJ1-2; D may be TRBD1 (5 bases). In germline, CDR1 is MNHEY, CDR2 SVGEGT. The CDR3 spans 13 residues. Trimming removed 6 bases from V and 2 bases from J, with 10 bases in between. The CDR3 sequence is CASRPDRNYGYTF. The CDR3 DNA sequence: TGTGCCAGCAGACCCGACAGAAACTATGGCTACACCTTC.

The chain employs TRBV6-2 or TRBV6-3 and TRBJ1-3; D remains ambiguous. The ends were cut back, 3 bases at V and 1 base at J, with 10 bases in the middle. This CDR3 has 15 amino acids. The V gene's germline CDR1 is MNHEY and CDR2 SVGEGT. The CDR3 here is CASSYGYGSGNTIYF. The CDR3 region has the DNA TGTGCCAGCAGTTATGGCTACGGGTCTGGAAACACCATATATTTT.

Only a few counts were recorded for this clonotype. The rearrangement links TRBV11-1 to TRBJ2-7; no reliable D call. The germline gives CDR1 SGHAT, CDR2 FQDESV (reference sequence). V gave up 5 bases and J gave up 5 bases, with 16 bases separating them. This CDR3 spans 14 amino acids. The DNA of the CDR3 is TGTGCCAGCAGCCTGGAGCCTGGGTTAGACGAGCAGTACTTC. Its protein product is CASSLEPGLDEQYF.

This clonotype was counted only a few times. The chain is built from TRBV30 and TRBJ2-7; the D gene is possibly TRBD2 (5 bases). CDR3 length: 14 residues. V dropped 0 bases and J dropped 1 base, with 10 bases sitting between them. Germline CDR1 GTSNPN, CDR2 SVGIG (reference sequence). The CDR3 loop reads CAWSVLWESYEQYF. The DNA of the CDR3 is TGTGCCTGGAGTGTACTATGGGAGTCCTACGAGCAGTACTTC. Full variable domain (outside the CDR3, taken from reference TRBV30 and TRBJ2-7): SQTIHQWPATLVQPVGSPLSLECTVEGTSNPNLYWYRQAAGRGLQLLFYSVGIGQISSEVPQNLSASRPQDRQFILSSKKLLLSDSGFYLCAWSVLWESYEQYFGPGTRLTVT.

This clonotype occurred many times. The chain couples TRBV6-1 to TRBJ2-7; TRBD2 is a possible D gene (6 bases). There are 15 residues in the CDR3. The germline V gene has CDR1 MNHNS and CDR2 SASEGT. The ends were cut back, 6 bases at V and 2 bases at J, with 17 bases in the middle. The CDR3 spells CASSAVAAGPYEQYF. In nucleotides, the CDR3 is TGTGCCAGCAGCGCGGTAGCGGCAGGGCCCTACGAGCAGTACTTC.

This clonotype was detected ten times or more. The chain links TRBV29-1 to TRBJ2-5; 7 bases fit TRBD1. Trimming removed 4 bases from V and 3 bases from J; junction bases left unmatched: 8. The germline V gene encodes CDR1 SQVTM and CDR2 ANQGSEA. This CDR3 has 14 amino acids. The CDR3 loop is CSVAAGTAKETQYF. The CDR3, as DNA: TGCAGCGTTGCCGCCGGGACAGCGAAAGAGACCCAGTACTTC.

This clonotype was detected many times. The rearrangement links TRBV28 to TRBJ1-2, with 7 bases matching TRBD1. The CDR3 loop spans 13 amino acids. In germline, CDR1 is MDHEN, CDR2 SYDVKM. The ends lost 7 bases at V and 6 bases at J; junction bases unmatched: 8. Here the CDR3 reads CASTPTGRDGYTF. The CDR3 DNA is TGTGCCAGCACCCCGACAGGGAGGGATGGCTACACCTTC.

This clonotype was observed many times. The J gene is TRBJ1-6, the V gene TRBV13, with a weak D call TRBD1 (5 bases). The CDR3 spans 14 residues. In germline, CDR1 is PRHDT, CDR2 FYEKMQ (reference sequence). The V end lost 4 bases, the J end lost 10 bases, and 14 bases lay between the germline ends. The CDR3 loop is CASSSHGEGSPLHF. DNA of the CDR3: TGTGCCAGCAGCTCCCACGGGGAGGGGTCACCCCTCCACTTT. Together with reference TRBV13 and TRBJ1-6, the CDR3 gives the full variable domain: AAGVIQSPRHLIKEKRETATLKCYPIPRHDTVYWYQQGPGQDPQFLISFYEKMQSDKGSIPDRFSAQQFSDYHSELNMSSLELGDSALYFCASSSHGEGSPLHFGNGTRLTVT.

Comments on this clonotype: Since a much larger clone is just one base distant, this may be a read error. This chain connects TRBV30 to TRBJ1-1; a possible D gene is TRBD1 (5 bases). CDR3 size: 14 residues. Germline CDR1 GTSNPN, CDR2 SVGIG (reference sequence). The CDR3 DNA reads as TGTGCCTGGAGTACGGGACCTAAGAACACTGAAGCTTCCTTT. Protein sequence: CAWSTGPKNTEASF.

This clonotype showed up many times. This rearrangement joins TRBV29-1 to TRBJ2-7; D may correspond to TRBD1 or TRBD2 (6 bases each). The CDR3 consists of 13 residues. V was trimmed by 6 bases and J by 0 bases, leaving 12 bases between them. Germline V gene sequence: CDR1 SQVTM, CDR2 ANQGSEA. The CDR3 loop reads CSVGGHRSYEQYF. The CDR3 DNA reads TGCAGCGTGGGGGGACACCGCTCCTACGAGCAGTACTTC.